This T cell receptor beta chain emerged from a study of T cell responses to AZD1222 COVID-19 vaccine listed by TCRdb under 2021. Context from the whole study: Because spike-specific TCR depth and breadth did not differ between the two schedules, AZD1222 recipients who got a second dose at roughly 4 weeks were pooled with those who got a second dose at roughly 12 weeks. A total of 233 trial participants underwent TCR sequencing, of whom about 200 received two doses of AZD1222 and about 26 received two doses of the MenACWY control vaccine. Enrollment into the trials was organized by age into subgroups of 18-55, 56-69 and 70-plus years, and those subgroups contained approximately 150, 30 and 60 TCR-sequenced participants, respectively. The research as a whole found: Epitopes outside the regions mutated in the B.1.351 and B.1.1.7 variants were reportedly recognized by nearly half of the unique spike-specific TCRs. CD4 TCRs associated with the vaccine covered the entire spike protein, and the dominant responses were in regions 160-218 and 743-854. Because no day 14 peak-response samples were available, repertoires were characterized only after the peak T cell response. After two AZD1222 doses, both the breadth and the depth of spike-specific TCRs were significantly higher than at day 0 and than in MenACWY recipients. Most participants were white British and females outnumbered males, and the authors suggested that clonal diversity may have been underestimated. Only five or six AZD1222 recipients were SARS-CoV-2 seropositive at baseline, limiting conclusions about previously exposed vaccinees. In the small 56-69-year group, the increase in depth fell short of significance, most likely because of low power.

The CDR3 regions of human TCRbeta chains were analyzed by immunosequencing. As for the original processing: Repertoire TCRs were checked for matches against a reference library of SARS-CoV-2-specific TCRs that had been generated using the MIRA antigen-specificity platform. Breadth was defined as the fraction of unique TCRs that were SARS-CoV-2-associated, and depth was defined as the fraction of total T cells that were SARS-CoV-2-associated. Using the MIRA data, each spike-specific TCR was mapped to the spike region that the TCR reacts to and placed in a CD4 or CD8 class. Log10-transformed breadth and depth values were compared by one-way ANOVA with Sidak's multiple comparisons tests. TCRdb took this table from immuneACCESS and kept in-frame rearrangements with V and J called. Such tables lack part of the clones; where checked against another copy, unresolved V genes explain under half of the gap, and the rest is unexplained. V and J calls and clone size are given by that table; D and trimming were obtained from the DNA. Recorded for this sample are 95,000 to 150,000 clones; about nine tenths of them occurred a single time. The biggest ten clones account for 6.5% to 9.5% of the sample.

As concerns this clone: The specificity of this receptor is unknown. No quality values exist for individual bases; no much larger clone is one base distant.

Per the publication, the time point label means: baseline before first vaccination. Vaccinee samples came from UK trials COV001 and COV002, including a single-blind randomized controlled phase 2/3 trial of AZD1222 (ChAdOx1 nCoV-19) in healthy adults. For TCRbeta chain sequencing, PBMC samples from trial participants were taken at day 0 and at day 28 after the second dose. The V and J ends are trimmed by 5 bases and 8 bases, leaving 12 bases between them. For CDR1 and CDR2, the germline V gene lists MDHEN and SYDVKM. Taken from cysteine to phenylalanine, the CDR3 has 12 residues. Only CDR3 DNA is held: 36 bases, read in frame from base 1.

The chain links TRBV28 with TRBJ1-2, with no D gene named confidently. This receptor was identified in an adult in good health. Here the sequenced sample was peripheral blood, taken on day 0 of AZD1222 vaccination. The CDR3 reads CASSLPTSGYTF. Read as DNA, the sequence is TGTGCCAGCAGTCTCCCGACAAGCGGCTACACCTTC.